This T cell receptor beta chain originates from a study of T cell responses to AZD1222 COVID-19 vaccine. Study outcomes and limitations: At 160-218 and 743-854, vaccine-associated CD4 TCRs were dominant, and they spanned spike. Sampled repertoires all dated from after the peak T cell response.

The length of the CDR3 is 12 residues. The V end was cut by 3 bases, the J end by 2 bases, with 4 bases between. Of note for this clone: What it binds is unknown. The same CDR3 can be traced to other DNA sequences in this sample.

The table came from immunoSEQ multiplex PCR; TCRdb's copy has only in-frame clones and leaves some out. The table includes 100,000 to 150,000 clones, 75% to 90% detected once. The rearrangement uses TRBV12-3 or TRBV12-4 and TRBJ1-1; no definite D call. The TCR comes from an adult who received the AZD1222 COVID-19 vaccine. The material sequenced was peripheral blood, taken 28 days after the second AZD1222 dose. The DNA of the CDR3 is TGTGCCAGCAGTTTCGTCAACACTGAAGCTTTCTTT. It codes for CASSFVNTEAFF.